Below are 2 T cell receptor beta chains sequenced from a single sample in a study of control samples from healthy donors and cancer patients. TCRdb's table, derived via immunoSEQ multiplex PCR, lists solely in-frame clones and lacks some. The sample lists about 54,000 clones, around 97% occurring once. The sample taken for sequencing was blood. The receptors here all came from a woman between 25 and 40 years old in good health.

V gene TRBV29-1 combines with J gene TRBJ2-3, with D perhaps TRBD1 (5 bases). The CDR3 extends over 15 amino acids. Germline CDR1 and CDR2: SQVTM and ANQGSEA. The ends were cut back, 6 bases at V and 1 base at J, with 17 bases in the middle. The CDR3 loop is CSVRQHTSGTDTQYF. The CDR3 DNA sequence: TGCAGCGTCCGACAGCATACTTCTGGCACAGATACGCAGTATTTT.

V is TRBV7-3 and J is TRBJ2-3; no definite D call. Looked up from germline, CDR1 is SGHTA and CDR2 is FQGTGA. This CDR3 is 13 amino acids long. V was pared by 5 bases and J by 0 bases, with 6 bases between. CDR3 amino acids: CASSPPSTDTQYF. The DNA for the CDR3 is TGTGCCAGCAGCCCCCCTAGCACAGATACGCAGTATTTT. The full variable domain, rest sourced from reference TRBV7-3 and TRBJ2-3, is GAGVSQTPSNKVTEKGKYVELRCDPISGHTALYWYRQSLGQGPEFLIYFQGTGAADDSGLPNDRFFAVRPEGSVSTLKIQRTERGDSAVYLCASSPPSTDTQYFGPGTRLTVL.